These 25 T cell receptor beta chains originate from one sample sequenced in a study of early T cells in non-severe SARS-CoV-2 infection. TCRdb re-analysed the 5' RACE reads in MiXCR, keeping a single row per CDR3 protein. The data show 50,000 to 60,000 distinct CDR3 sequences, 5.5% to 8.5% seen once. The specimen comprised whole blood, sampled at baseline. Receptor source: an adult who was a healthcare worker with PCR-confirmed SARS-CoV-2 infection or an uninfected control (not recorded which).

This clonotype was seen only a few times. The chain carries TRBV7-8 and TRBJ1-6, with 8 bases lining up with TRBD1. V gave up 0 bases and J gave up 11 bases; unmatched junction bases: 12. This CDR3 comprises 17 residues. Germline loops: CDR1 SGHVS, CDR2 FQNEAQ. The CDR3 region is CASSLAGATGQGTPLHF. CDR3 coding DNA: TGTGCCAGCAGCTTAGCAGGGGCCACAGGACAGGGCACACCCCTCCACTTT. Together with reference TRBV7-8 and TRBJ1-6, the CDR3 gives the full variable domain: GAGVSQSPRYKVAKRGQDVALRCDPISGHVSLFWYQQALGQGPEFLTYFQNEAQLDKSGLPSDRFFAERPEGSVSTLKIQRTQQEDSAVYLCASSLAGATGQGTPLHFGNGTRLTVT.

This clonotype was counted at least ten times. CDR3 sequence (DNA): TGCGCCAGCAGCCAAGGAGCTGACCCCTATAATTCACCCCTCCACTTT. Its translation is CASSQGADPYNSPLHF. The chain is built from TRBV4-3 and TRBJ1-6, with unresolved D. This CDR3 has 16 amino acids. Germline-derived CDR1 and CDR2 are LGHNA and YSLEER. The ends were cut back, 1 base at V and 2 bases at J, with 9 bases in the middle.

This clonotype was picked up many times. V gene TRBV28 combines with J gene TRBJ2-7; D ambiguous. This CDR3 contains 16 residues. The V end lost 7 bases, the J end lost 0 bases, and 19 bases lay between the germline ends. Germline V gene lookup returns CDR1 MDHEN and CDR2 SYDVKM. CDR3 DNA sequence: TGTGCCAGCATTCCATCCAGTGGTAGGAGCTCCTACGAGCAGTACTTC. It encodes CASIPSSGRSSYEQYF.

This clonotype has ten or more counts. The J gene is TRBJ1-1, the V gene TRBV7-2, with D maybe TRBD1 (5 bases). This CDR3 comprises 13 residues. Germline V lookup: CDR1 SGHTA, CDR2 FQGNSA. V dropped 7 bases and J dropped 7 bases, with 16 bases sitting between them. The CDR3 here is CASKVPRAGEAFF. The DNA for the CDR3 is TGTGCCAGCAAAGTCCCCAGGGCGGGTGAAGCTTTCTTT.

In its sample, this clonotype was seen many times. V is TRBV19 and J is TRBJ1-5; TRBD1 is a possible D gene (5 bases). CDR3 length equals 14 residues. V was cut by 7 bases and J by 3 bases, with 13 bases left in between. Germline CDR1 LNHDA, CDR2 SQIVND (reference sequence). CDR3 region: CASKRGIDNQPQHF. DNA of the CDR3: TGTGCCAGTAAGAGGGGAATCGACAATCAGCCCCAGCATTTT.

This chain uses TRBV12-3 or TRBV12-4 with TRBJ2-7; D is possibly TRBD2 (6 bases). V was clipped by 7 bases and J by 3 bases, with 16 bases between them. The CDR3 is 14 amino acids. The CDR3 loop is CASTTPGALYEQYF. The CDR3 DNA reads as TGTGCCAGCACGACACCGGGAGCTCTCTACGAGCAGTACTTC.

This rearrangement joins TRBV6-1 to TRBJ1-6; the D is unclear. Trimming pared 0 bases from V and 5 bases from J, leaving 11 bases between. Germline V lookup: CDR1 MNHNS, CDR2 SASEGT. This CDR3 comprises 16 residues. This CDR3 is CASSEASSADNSPLHF. CDR3 in DNA: TGTGCCAGCAGTGAAGCATCGTCAGCTGATAATTCACCCCTCCACTTT.

This sequence joins TRBV19 and TRBJ2-5, with 7 bases that match TRBD2. Trimming took 6 bases from V and 3 from J; bases not matched to a gene: 10. CDR1 is LNHDA and CDR2 is SQIVND in the germline V gene (reference sequence). This CDR3 contains 15 residues. The CDR3 nucleotides are TGTGCCAGTAGCCGAAAGCGGGGCGGGGAAGAGACCCAGTACTTC. Amino acids: CASSRKRGGEETQYF. The full variable domain, rest sourced from reference TRBV19 and TRBJ2-5, is DGGITQSPKYLFRKEGQNVTLSCEQNLNHDAMYWYRQDPGQGLRLIYYSQIVNDFQKGDIAEGYSVSREKKESFPLTVTSAQKNPTAFYLCASSRKRGGEETQYFGPGTRLLVL.

This clonotype was seen only a few times. CDR3 DNA: TGTGCCAGCAGTGATTTGGTCATCACAGATACGCAGTATTTT. Its protein is CASSDLVITDTQYF. V gene TRBV2 combines with J gene TRBJ2-3; D gene ambiguous. Trimming stripped 3 bases from V and 2 bases from J, with 9 bases between. CDR3 length: 14 amino acids. From germline, CDR1 is SNHLY and CDR2 FYNNEI.

This clonotype was counted ten times or more. The CDR3 reads CASSLGTGQSSYNEQFF. CDR3 coding DNA: TGTGCCAGCAGCTTAGGAACCGGGCAGAGCTCCTACAATGAGCAGTTCTTC. The chain is built from TRBV7-9 and TRBJ2-1; D is undetermined. CDR1 and CDR2 from the germline V gene are SEHNR and FQNEAQ (reference sequence). Trimming removed 1 base from V and 0 bases from J, with 13 bases in between. This CDR3 is 17 amino acids long.

The CDR3 DNA sequence: TGCAGCGCCCCTAGGGGTTACAATGAGCAGTTCTTC. It yields the protein CSAPRGYNEQFF. This chain links TRBV29-1 with TRBJ2-1, with a weak D call TRBD1 (5 bases). This CDR3 spans 12 amino acids. Trimming pared 7 bases from V and 4 bases from J, leaving 11 bases between. The germline CDR1 and CDR2 sequences are SQVTM and ANQGSEA.

This clonotype was detected only a few times. This chain joins TRBV7-2 and TRBJ1-2, with a tentative D call TRBD1 (6 bases). V was shortened by 5 bases and J by 4 bases, with 20 bases between the two germline ends. The CDR3 length is 16 residues. Per the germline V gene, CDR1 is SGHTA and CDR2 is FQGNSA. This chain's CDR3 is CASSQIQDRLIYGYTF. CDR3 sequence (DNA): TGTGCCAGCAGCCAGATCCAGGACAGACTTATCTATGGCTACACCTTC. The entire variable domain, with the rest obtained from reference TRBV7-2 and TRBJ1-2, is as follows: GAGVSQSPSNKVTEKGKDVELRCDPISGHTALYWYRQSLGQGLEFLIYFQGNSAPDKSGLPSDRFSAERTGGSVSTLTIQRTQQEDSAVYLCASSQIQDRLIYGYTFGSGTRLTVV.

The sample holds many counts of this clonotype. This chain uses TRBV27 with TRBJ2-7; TRBD1 matches at 9 bases. The CDR3 runs to 15 residues. Per the germline V gene, CDR1 is MNHEY and CDR2 is SMNVEV (reference sequence). The junction had 9 bases not matched to a gene; V was cut back by 6 bases and J by 3 bases. CDR3 in DNA: TGTGCCAGCAGGGGAACCGGGACAGGGCACTACGAGCAGTACTTC. Translating gives CASRGTGTGHYEQYF.

This clonotype appeared a few times. This chain links TRBV6-2 or TRBV6-3 with TRBJ1-5; D remains ambiguous. V was pared by 2 bases and J by 1 base, with 9 bases between. Germline lookup yields CDR1 MNHEY and CDR2 SVGEGT. The CDR3 is made up of 15 amino acids. As DNA, the CDR3 is TGTGCCAGCAGTTACATGGCACGAAGCAATCAGCCCCAGCATTTT. Protein: CASSYMARSNQPQHF.

This clonotype showed up many times. The rearrangement uses TRBV29-1 and TRBJ1-1; unclear D gene. V lost 0 bases and J lost 9, with 14 bases in between. Germline V lookup: CDR1 SQVTM, CDR2 ANQGSEA. CDR3 length equals 13 residues. The CDR3 reads CSVEETTSSQAFF. The CDR3 nucleotides are TGCAGCGTTGAAGAGACCACCTCCTCCCAAGCTTTCTTT.

This clonotype was observed at least ten times. The J gene is TRBJ1-2, the V gene TRBV29-1; D is ambiguous. Between the trimmed V and J ends, which lost 6 bases and 8 bases, there was a span of 10 bases. The germline CDR1 and CDR2 sequences are SQVTM and ANQGSEA. The CDR3 consists of 10 residues. The DNA for the CDR3 is TGCAGCGTAGTGACTGGGGGCTACACCTTC. It is translated as CSVVTGGYTF.

The chain has TRBV7-2 and TRBJ2-7, with D possibly TRBD2 on 7 matching bases. V shed 5 bases and J shed 5 bases, with 22 bases lying between them. This CDR3 has 16 residues. Germline lookup yields CDR1 SGHTA and CDR2 FQGNSA. CDR3 nucleotide sequence: TGTGCCAGCAGCCCCCCTAGTAAGGGGGGGCCTAACGAGCAGTACTTC. It yields the protein CASSPPSKGGPNEQYF. Together with reference TRBV7-2 and TRBJ2-7, the CDR3 gives the full variable domain: GAGVSQSPSNKVTEKGKDVELRCDPISGHTALYWYRQSLGQGLEFLIYFQGNSAPDKSGLPSDRFSAERTGGSVSTLTIQRTQQEDSAVYLCASSPPSKGGPNEQYFGPGTRLTVT.

This clonotype has more than one count but fewer than ten. The chain recombines TRBV6-5 with TRBJ2-4, with 8 bases lining up with TRBD1. CDR1 is MNHEY, CDR2 SVGAGI, per germline. The CDR3 length is 14 residues. V dropped 4 bases and J dropped 9; count of bases not matched to a gene: 8. Written as DNA, the CDR3 is TGTGCCAGCAGTTTCAACGACAGGGGCGGCATTCAGTACTTC. It encodes CASSFNDRGGIQYF.

The CDR3 bases are TGTGCCAGCAGCTCGGACAGGGAGCAGGAAGCTTTCTTT. It is translated as CASSSDREQEAFF. The chain joins TRBV7-2 to TRBJ1-1, with 8 bases that match TRBD1. This CDR3 has 13 amino acids. Germline CDR1 SGHTA, CDR2 FQGNSA. The ends lost 4 bases at V and 8 bases at J; junction bases unmatched: 6. The full variable domain, its missing parts supplied by reference TRBV7-2 and TRBJ1-1, is GAGVSQSPSNKVTEKGKDVELRCDPISGHTALYWYRQSLGQGLEFLIYFQGNSAPDKSGLPSDRFSAERTGGSVSTLTIQRTQQEDSAVYLCASSSDREQEAFFGQGTRLTVV.

The J gene is TRBJ2-5, the V gene TRBV6-5; TRBD1 aligns across 7 bases. The V segment lost 3 bases and the J segment 4 bases; nucleotides outside the gene matches: 8. Germline values: CDR1 MNHEY, CDR2 SVGAGI. This CDR3 is built from 15 residues. For the CDR3, the DNA is TGTGCCAGCAGTTATTGGACAGGCCGGGGAGAGACCCAGTACTTC. It codes for CASSYWTGRGETQYF.

V gene TRBV5-1 combines with J gene TRBJ2-2; the D gene is possibly TRBD1 (6 bases). Deletions cut 5 bases from V and 4 bases from J, with 15 bases between. The CDR3 contains 15 residues. CDR1 SGHRS and CDR2 YFSETQ come from the germline V gene. CDR3 sequence reads: CASRTTGGSTGELFF. The CDR3 nucleotides are TGCGCCAGCAGGACGACAGGAGGAAGCACCGGGGAGCTGTTTTTT.

This clonotype was observed at least ten times. The rearrangement links TRBV10-2 to TRBJ1-5, with no clear D. The CDR3 is 13 amino acids. CDR1 and CDR2 (germline): WSHSY, SAAADI. The V and J ends lost 2 bases and 3 bases respectively, with 5 bases between them. The CDR3 is CASSETPNQPQHF. The CDR3 nucleotides read TGCGCCAGCAGTGAGACACCCAATCAGCCCCAGCATTTT.

This clonotype appeared many times. The genes are TRBV7-8 and TRBJ2-1; no clear D. Germline CDR1 reads SGHVS; CDR2 reads FQNEAQ. This CDR3 is 18 amino acids long. The V end was cut by 1 base, the J end by 4 bases, with 20 bases between. CDR3 bases: TGTGCCAGCAGCTTAGTTCTCCCTGGCTCCACCCTTTACAATGAGCAGTTCTTC. This encodes CASSLVLPGSTLYNEQFF.

This clonotype appeared a few times. The chain couples TRBV7-2 to TRBJ2-5, with D possibly TRBD1 on 5 matching bases. The CDR3 runs to 13 residues. The V gene's germline CDR1 is SGHTA and CDR2 FQGNSA. Between the trimmed V and J ends, which lost 5 bases and 1 base, there was a span of 8 bases. The CDR3 loop reads CASSRTPQETQYF. The DNA of the CDR3 is TGTGCCAGCAGCCGGACACCCCAAGAGACCCAGTACTTC.

This clonotype has a handful of counts. The V gene is TRBV4-3, the J gene TRBJ2-5; perhaps TRBD1 as D (5 bases). CDR1 LGHNA and CDR2 YSLEER come from the germline V gene. This CDR3 region has 15 residues. V was cut by 3 bases and J by 5 bases, with 16 bases left in between. In DNA, the CDR3 is TGCGCCAGCAGCCATCCCTTAGGGGTCTCCGAGACCCAGTACTTC. Translation gives CASSHPLGVSETQYF.